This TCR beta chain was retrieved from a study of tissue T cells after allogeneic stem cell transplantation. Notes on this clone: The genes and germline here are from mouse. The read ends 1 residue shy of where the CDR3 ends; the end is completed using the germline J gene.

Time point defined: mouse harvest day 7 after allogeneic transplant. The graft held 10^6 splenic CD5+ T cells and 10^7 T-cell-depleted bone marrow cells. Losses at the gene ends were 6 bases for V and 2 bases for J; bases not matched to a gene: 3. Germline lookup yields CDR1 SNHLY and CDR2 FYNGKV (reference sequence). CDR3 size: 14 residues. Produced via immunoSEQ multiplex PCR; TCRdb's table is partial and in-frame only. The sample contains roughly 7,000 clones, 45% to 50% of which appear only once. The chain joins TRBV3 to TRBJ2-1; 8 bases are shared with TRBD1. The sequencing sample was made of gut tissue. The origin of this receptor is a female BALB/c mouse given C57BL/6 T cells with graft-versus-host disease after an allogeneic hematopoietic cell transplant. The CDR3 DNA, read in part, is TGTGCCAGCAGTAGGGACAGGTACTATGCTGAGCAGTTC. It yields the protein CASSRDRYYAEQF. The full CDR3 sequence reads CASSRDRYYAEQFF.